The clone carrying this T cell receptor (beta chain) was seen repeatedly, ten times or more. The sample is drawn from a study of naive and memory T cell subsets. A UMI-containing oligonucleotide was joined by 3' ligation to the TCR cDNA template. Whole-blood samples were 2 to 3 ml of peripheral blood from healthy adult volunteers. Four PCR rounds used nested alpha and beta constant region primers plus the SP2 primer. MiXCR, applied by TCRdb to the 5' RACE reads, yields one record per CDR3 protein. In the table there are some 60,000 distinct CDR3 sequences, 6% to 8% of which are singletons. This receptor was obtained from a female donor in good health.

The CDR3 sequence is CASGRGTAKNIQYF. DNA for the CDR3: TGTGCCAGCGGGAGGGGGACGGCCAAAAACATTCAGTACTTC. The rearrangement joins TRBV6-5 to TRBJ2-4; a weak D match, TRBD2 (7 bases). This CDR3 is built from 14 residues. Germline lookup yields CDR1 MNHEY and CDR2 SVGAGI. Trimming shortened V by 8 bases and J by 1 base, and 12 bases separated the two germline ends.